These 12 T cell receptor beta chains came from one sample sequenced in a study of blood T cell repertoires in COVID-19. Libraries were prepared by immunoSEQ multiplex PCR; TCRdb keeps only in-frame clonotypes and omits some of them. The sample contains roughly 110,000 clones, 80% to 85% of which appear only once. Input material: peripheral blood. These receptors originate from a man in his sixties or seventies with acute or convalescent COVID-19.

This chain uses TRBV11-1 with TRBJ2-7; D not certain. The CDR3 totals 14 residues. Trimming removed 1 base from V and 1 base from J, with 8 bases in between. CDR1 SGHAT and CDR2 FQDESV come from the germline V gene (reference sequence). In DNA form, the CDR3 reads TGTGCCAGCAGCTTAGTTTCAGGTTCCTACGAGCAGTACTTC. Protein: CASSLVSGSYEQYF.

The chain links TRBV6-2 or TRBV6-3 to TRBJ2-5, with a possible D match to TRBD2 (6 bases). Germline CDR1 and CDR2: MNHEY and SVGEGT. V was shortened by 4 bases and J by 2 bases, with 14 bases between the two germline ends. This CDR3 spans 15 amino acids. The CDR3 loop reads CASSFPRAGQETQYF. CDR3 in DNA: TGTGCCAGCAGTTTCCCCCGGGCGGGGCAAGAGACCCAGTACTTC.

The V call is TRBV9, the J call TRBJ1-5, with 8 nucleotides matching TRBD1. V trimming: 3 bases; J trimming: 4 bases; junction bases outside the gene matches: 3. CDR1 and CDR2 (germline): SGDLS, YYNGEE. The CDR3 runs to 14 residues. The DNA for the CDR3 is TGTGCCAGCAGCGCGGGACAGGCGAATCAGCCCCAGCATTTT. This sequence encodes CASSAGQANQPQHF.

The DNA of the CDR3 is TGTGCCAGCAGCCCATGGACTAGCGGGGGTTCCTACGAGCAGTACTTC. Protein: CASSPWTSGGSYEQYF. This chain links TRBV3-1 (or the pseudogene TRBV3-2) with TRBJ2-7; TRBD2 agrees at 13 bases. V lost 4 bases to trimming and J lost 1 base; unmatched junction nucleotides: 4. Germline V gene sequence: CDR1 LGHDT, CDR2 YNNKEL (reference sequence). This CDR3 has 16 amino acids.

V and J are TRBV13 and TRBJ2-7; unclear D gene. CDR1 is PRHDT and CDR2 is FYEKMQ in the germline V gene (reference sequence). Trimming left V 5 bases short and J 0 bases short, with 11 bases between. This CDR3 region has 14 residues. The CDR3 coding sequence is TGTGCCAGCAGCAAAGTCCCCGGCTCCTACGAGCAGTACTTC. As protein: CASSKVPGSYEQYF.

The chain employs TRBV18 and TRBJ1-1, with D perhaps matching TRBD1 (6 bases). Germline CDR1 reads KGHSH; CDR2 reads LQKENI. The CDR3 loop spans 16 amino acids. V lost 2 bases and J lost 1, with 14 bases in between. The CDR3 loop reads CASSPYFAGANTEAFF. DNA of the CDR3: TGTGCCAGCTCACCATATTTTGCGGGGGCGAACACTGAAGCTTTCTTT.

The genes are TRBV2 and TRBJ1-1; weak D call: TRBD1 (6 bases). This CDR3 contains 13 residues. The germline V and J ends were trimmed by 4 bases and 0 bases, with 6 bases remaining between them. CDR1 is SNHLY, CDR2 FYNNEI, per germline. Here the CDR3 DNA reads TGTGCCAGCAGTGGGGGGCTGAACACTGAAGCTTTCTTT. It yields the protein CASSGGLNTEAFF.

This CDR3 reads CASSVGQQERETQYF. The DNA for the CDR3 is TGTGCCAGCAGCGTGGGACAGCAAGAAAGGGAGACCCAGTACTTC. The genes are TRBV9 and TRBJ2-5, with 7 nucleotides matching TRBD1. Germline CDR1 and CDR2: SGDLS and YYNGEE. There are 15 residues in the CDR3. V trimming: 2 bases; J trimming: 5 bases; junction bases outside the gene matches: 9.

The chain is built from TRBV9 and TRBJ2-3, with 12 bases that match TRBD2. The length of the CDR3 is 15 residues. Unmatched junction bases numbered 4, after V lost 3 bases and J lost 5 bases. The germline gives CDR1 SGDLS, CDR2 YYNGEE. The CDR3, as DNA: TGTGCCAGCAGCGCCGGACTAGCGGGATTAGATACGCAGTATTTT. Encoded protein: CASSAGLAGLDTQYF.

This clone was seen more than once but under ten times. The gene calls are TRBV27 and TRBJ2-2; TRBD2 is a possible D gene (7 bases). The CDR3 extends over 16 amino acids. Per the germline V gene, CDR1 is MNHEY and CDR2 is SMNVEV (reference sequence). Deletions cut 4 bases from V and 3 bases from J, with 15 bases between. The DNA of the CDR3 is TGTGCCAGCAGTTCAAGGGGGGGGCTCGACACCGGGGAGCTGTTTTTT. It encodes CASSSRGGLDTGELFF.

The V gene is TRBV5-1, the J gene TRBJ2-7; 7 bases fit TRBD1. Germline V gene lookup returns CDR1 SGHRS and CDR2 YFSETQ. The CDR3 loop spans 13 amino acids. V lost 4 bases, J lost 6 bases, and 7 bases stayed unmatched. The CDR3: CASSGEGAGEQYF. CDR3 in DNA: TGCGCCAGCAGCGGCGAGGGGGCGGGCGAGCAGTACTTC.

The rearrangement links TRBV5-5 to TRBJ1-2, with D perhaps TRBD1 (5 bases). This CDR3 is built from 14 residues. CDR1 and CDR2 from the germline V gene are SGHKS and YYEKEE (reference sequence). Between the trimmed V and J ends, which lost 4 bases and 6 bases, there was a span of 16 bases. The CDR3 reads CASSPGQTVNGYTF. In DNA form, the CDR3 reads TGTGCCAGCAGCCCCGGACAAACCGTGAATGGCTACACCTTC. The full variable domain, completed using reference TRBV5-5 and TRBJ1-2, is DAGVTQSPTHLIKTRGQQVTLRCSPISGHKSVSWYQQVLGQGPQFIFQYYEKEERGRGNFPDRFSARQFPNYSSELNVNALLLGDSALYLCASSPGQTVNGYTFGSGTRLTVV.